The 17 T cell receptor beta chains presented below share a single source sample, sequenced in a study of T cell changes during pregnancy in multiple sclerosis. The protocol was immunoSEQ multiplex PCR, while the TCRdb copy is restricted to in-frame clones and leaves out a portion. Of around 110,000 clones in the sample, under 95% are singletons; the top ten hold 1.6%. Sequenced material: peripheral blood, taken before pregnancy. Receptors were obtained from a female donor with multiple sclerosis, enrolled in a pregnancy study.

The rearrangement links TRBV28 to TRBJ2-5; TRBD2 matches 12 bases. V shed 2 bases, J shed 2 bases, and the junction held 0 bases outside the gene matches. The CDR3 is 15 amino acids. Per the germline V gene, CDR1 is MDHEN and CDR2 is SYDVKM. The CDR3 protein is CASSLGLAGQETQYF. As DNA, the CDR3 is TGTGCCAGCAGTTTAGGACTAGCGGGGCAAGAGACCCAGTACTTC.

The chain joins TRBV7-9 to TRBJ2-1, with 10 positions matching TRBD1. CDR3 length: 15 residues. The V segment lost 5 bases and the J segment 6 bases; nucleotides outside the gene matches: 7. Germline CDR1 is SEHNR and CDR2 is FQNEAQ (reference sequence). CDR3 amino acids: CASSEDRGRGNEQFF. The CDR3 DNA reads TGTGCCAGCAGCGAGGACAGGGGGAGAGGCAATGAGCAGTTCTTC.

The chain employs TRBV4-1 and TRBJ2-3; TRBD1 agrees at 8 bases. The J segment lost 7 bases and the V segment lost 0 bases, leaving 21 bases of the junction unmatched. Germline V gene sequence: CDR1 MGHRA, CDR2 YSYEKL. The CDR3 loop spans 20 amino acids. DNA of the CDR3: TGCGCCAGCAGCCAAGACCCACAGAAGACATTAGGCAGGGGGCTTCATACGCAGTATTTT. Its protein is CASSQDPQKTLGRGLHTQYF.

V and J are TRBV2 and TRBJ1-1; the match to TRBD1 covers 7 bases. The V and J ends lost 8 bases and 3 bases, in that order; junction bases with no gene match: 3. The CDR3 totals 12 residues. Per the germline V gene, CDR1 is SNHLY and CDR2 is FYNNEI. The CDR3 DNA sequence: TGTGCCAGCCACAGGGGAGACACTGAAGCTTTCTTT. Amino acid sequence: CASHRGDTEAFF.

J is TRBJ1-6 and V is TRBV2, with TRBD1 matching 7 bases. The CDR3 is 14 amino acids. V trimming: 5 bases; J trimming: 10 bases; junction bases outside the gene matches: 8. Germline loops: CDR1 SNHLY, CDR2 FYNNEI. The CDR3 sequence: CASSLRQGDSPLHF. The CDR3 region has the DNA TGTGCCAGCAGTCTGAGACAGGGCGACTCACCCCTCCACTTT.

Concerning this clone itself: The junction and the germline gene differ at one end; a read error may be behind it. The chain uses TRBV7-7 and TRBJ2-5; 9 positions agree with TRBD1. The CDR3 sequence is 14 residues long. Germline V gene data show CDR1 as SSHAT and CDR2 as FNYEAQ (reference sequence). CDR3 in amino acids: CASSPGQGEETQYF. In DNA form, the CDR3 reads TGTGCTAGCAGCCCGGGACAGGGCGAGGAGACCCAGTACTTC.

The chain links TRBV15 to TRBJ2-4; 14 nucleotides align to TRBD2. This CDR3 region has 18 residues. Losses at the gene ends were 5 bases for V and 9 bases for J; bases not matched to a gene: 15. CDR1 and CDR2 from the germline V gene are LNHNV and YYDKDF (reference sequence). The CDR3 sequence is CATSRGLAGGGRGGIQYF. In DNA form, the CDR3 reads TGTGCCACCAGCCGAGGACTAGCGGGAGGCGGAAGGGGCGGCATTCAGTACTTC.

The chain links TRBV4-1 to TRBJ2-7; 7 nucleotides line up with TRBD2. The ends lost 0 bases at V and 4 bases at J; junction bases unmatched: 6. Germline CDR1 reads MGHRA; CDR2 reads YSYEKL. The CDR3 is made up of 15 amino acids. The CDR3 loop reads CASSQDRDYLYEQYF. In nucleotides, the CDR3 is TGCGCCAGCAGCCAAGATAGGGACTATCTGTACGAGCAGTACTTC.

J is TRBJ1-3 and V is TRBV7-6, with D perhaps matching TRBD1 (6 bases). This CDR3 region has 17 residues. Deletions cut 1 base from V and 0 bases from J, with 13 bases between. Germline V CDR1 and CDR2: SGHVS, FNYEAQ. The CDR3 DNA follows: TGTGCCAGCAGCTTAGGGCCCGGACAGCTCTCTGGAAACACCATATATTTT. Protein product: CASSLGPGQLSGNTIYF.

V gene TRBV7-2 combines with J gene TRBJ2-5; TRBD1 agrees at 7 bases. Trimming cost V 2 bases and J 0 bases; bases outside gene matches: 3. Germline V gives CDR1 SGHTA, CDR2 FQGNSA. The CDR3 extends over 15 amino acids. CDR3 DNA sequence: TGTGCCAGCAGCTTAACCGGGACAGACCAAGAGACCCAGTACTTC. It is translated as CASSLTGTDQETQYF.

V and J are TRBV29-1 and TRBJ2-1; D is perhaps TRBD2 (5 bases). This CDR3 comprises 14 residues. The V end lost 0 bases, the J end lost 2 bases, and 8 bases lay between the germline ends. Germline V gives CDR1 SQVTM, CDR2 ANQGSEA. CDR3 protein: CSVEDTRAYNEQFF. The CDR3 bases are TGCAGCGTTGAAGATACGAGGGCCTACAATGAGCAGTTCTTC.

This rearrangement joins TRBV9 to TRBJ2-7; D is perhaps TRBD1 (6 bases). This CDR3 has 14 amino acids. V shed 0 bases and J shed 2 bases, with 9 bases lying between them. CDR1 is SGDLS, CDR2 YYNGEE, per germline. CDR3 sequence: CASSVDGTPYEQYF. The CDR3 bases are TGTGCCAGCAGCGTAGATGGGACACCCTACGAGCAGTACTTC.

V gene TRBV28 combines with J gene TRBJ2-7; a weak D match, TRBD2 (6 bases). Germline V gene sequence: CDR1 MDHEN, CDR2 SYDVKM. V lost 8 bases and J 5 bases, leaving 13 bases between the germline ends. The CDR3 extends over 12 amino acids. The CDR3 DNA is TGTGCCAGCGCGGAGGGCCTTAACGAGCAGTACTTC. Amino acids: CASAEGLNEQYF.

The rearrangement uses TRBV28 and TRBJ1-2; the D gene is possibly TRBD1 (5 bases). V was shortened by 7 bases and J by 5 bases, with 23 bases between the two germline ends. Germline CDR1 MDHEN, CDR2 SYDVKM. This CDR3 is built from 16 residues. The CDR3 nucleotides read TGTGCCAGCACGCTACGGTGGGGCGCCGGAGCTTATGGCTACACCTTC. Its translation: CASTLRWGAGAYGYTF.

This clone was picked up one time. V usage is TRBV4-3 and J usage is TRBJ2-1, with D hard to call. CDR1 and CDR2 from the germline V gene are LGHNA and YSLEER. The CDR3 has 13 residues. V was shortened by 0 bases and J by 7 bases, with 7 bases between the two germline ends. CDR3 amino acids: CASSQETPNEQFF. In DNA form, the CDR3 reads TGCGCCAGCAGCCAAGAAACACCGAATGAGCAGTTCTTC.

CDR3 DNA: TGTGCCACTAAAGAGGAAGAGGGACAAGCCTACGAGCAGTACTTC. Translation gives CATKEEEGQAYEQYF. The chain employs TRBV15 and TRBJ2-7, with a tentative D call TRBD1 (6 bases). Germline-derived CDR1 and CDR2 are LNHNV and YYDKDF (reference sequence). The CDR3 extends over 15 amino acids. Trimming cost V 9 bases and J 2 bases, with 20 bases left between them.

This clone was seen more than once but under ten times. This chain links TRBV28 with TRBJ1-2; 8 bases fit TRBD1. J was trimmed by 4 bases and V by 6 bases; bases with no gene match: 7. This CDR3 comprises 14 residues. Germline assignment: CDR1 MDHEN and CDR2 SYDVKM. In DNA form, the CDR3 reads TGTGCCAGCAGACCAGGGGGCGCCGGCTATGGCTACACCTTC. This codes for CASRPGGAGYGYTF.